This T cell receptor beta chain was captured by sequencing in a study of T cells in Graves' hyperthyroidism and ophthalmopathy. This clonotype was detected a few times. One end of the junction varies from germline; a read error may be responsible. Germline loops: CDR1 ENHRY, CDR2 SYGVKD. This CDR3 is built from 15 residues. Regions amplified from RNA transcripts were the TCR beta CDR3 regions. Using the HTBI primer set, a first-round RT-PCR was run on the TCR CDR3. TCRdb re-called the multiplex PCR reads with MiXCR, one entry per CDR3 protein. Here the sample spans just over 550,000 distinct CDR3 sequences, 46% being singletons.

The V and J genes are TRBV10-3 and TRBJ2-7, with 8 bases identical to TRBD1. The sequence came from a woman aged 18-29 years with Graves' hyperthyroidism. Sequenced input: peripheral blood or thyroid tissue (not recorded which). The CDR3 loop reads CASSETQGEAYEQYF. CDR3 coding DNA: TGTGCCAGCAGTGAAACACAGGGGGAGGCCTACGAGCAGTACTTC.